The entry that follows covers one T cell receptor (beta chain) sequence. Source study methods: Quantification of nucleated cells was approximated via reference gene primer amplification. Profiled with immunoSEQ multiplex PCR; TCRdb holds only in-frame clones, not every one. V, J and clone size derive from that table, while D and trimming were established from the DNA sequence. The sample lists 95,000 to 150,000 clones, roughly 84% occurring once. Germline CDR1 LNHDA, CDR2 SQIVND (reference sequence). V was clipped by 8 bases and J by 5 bases; unmatched bases: 6. The CDR3 totals 15 residues. The data derive from a study of blood T cell repertoires in COVID-19.

The receptor comes from a man in his 60s with acute or convalescent COVID-19. The V and J genes are TRBV19 and TRBJ2-1; 13 bases match TRBD2. Sequenced sample: peripheral blood. The CDR3 loop reads CASLRTSGGNNEQFF. In nucleotides, the CDR3 is TGTGCCAGTCTAAGGACTAGCGGGGGAAACAATGAGCAGTTCTTC. Combining the CDR3 with reference TRBV19 and TRBJ2-1 gives the whole variable domain DGGITQSPKYLFRKEGQNVTLSCEQNLNHDAMYWYRQDPGQGLRLIYYSQIVNDFQKGDIAEGYSVSREKKESFPLTVTSAQKNPTAFYLCASLRTSGGNNEQFFGPGTRLTVL.